The table lists the clone carrying this T cell receptor beta chain with a few counts. The sampling schedule covered blood at baseline, cycle 4 day 1, and cycle 7 day 1. Sequenced by immunoSEQ multiplex PCR; TCRdb stores in-frame clones only, minus some. The data show 70,000 to 100,000 clones, around 80% seen once. These data come from a study of OX40 agonist ivuxolimab in advanced cancers. Study-wide background: The study gave patients intravenous ivuxolimab at 0.01 to 10 mg/kg every 2 weeks. Dose-escalation subjects each had hepatocellular carcinoma, melanoma, renal cell or head and neck cancer. Age averaged around 60 years (range roughly 23 to 79), and roughly 80% were male.

CDR3 size: 16 residues. J is TRBJ1-6 and V is TRBV21-1. TRBV21-1 is a pseudogene segment. Sequencing used CD4+ or CD8+ T cells sorted from blood, obtained in a trial of the OX40 agonist ivuxolimab. The origin of this receptor is an adult with an advanced solid tumor such as melanoma, head and neck, liver or kidney cancer. CDR3 nucleotides: TGTGCCAGCACCGGTTCCCAGGGAGTGGTCAATTCACCCCTCCACTTT. It is translated as CASTGSQGVVNSPLHF.